This TCR beta chain was sequenced during a study of T cells in Graves' hyperthyroidism and ophthalmopathy. Only a few counts were recorded for this clonotype. The CDR3 is 14 residues long. Germline CDR1 reads KGHSH; CDR2 reads LQKENI. Trimming cost V 1 base and J 7 bases; bases outside gene matches: 6. Every diagnosis used clinical symptoms, serum thyroxine and TRAb, thyroid ultrasound and orbital computed tomography. Regions amplified from RNA transcripts were the TCR beta CDR3 regions. A first-round RT-PCR of the TCR CDR3 used the HTBI primer set. MiXCR was run by TCRdb on the multiplex PCR reads, yielding one entry per CDR3 protein. The table records 700,000 or so distinct CDR3 sequences, about a sixth of them present only once.

The rearrangement links TRBV18 to TRBJ2-7; TRBD1 matches 8 bases. The receptor comes from a man aged 18-30 years with Graves' hyperthyroidism. Sequences were obtained from blood. The CDR3, as DNA: TGTGCCAGCTCACCACGGCACGGGACAGGAGAGCAGTACTTC. Amino acids: CASSPRHGTGEQYF.